This T cell receptor (beta chain) was sequenced in a study of blood T cell repertoires in COVID-19. About the study: Sources were T cells, B-cell-depleted T cells, or PBMCs; the material itself was cDNA or gDNA.

Germline CDR1 and CDR2: SGHTA and FQGNSA. V lost 1 base, J lost 4 bases, and 6 bases lay in between. This CDR3 has 13 amino acids. TCRdb's table, derived via immunoSEQ multiplex PCR, lists solely in-frame clones and lacks some. The sample shows roughly 150,000 clones, 85% to 90% of them seen only once. This chain links TRBV7-2 with TRBJ2-3; D call uncertain. Sequencing was carried out using peripheral blood. This TCR derives from a man between 45 and 60 years old who had recovered from COVID-19. CDR3 residues: CASSLDSADTQYF. The CDR3 DNA sequence: TGTGCCAGCAGCTTAGATAGTGCAGATACGCAGTATTTT.